The rows below give T cell receptor beta chains drawn from one sample of a study of response to subunit inactivated influenza vaccine. TCRdb itself ran the RT-PCR reads through MiXCR, one entry per CDR3 protein. The sample has about 700,000 distinct CDR3 sequences; about 15% are singletons. The specimen comprised PBMCs from blood, sampled 14 to 15 days before vaccination. All receptors come from a man between 45 and 60 years old who received an inactivated influenza vaccine. Both conserved end residues are part of each CDR3. The D gene is left open where the match is weak. Clone size is stated in some rows and not others, as once, few, many or a class when expanded.

CDR3nt	CDR3aa	j_gene	abundance	d_gene	v_gene
TGTGCCAGCAGCCCAAGACTAGGGTTCACCGGGGAGCTGTTTTTT	CASSPRLGFTGELFF	TRBJ2-2	NA	NA	TRBV9
TGTGCCAGCTCACCACCCCCACCAAATGGCTACACCTTC	CASSPPPPNGYTF	TRBJ1-2	few	NA	TRBV18
TGCGCCAGCAGCCAAGCACAACACCAGGGGTACTTC	CASSQAQHQGYF	TRBJ2-4	many	NA	TRBV4-3
TGTGCCAGCAGTACATACGGGACAGGGGCCTACGAGCAGTACTTC	CASSTYGTGAYEQYF	TRBJ2-7	NA	TRBD1	TRBV28
TGCAGTGCTAGAGACTACCTGGTTGGCAGGGACACTGAAGCTTTCTTT	CSARDYLVGRDTEAFF	TRBJ1-1	NA	NA	TRBV20-1
TGTGCCAGCAGCAGCGACAGGAGCTCCTACAATGAGCAGTTCTTC	CASSSDRSSYNEQFF	TRBJ2-1	few	NA	TRBV7-2
TGCAGCGCTAGGACCAACACCGGGGAGCTGTTTTTT	CSARTNTGELFF	TRBJ2-2	few	NA	TRBV29-1
TGTGCCAGCAGTCCTTTAACGACAGTCAATGAGCAGTTCTTC	CASSPLTTVNEQFF	TRBJ2-1	NA	NA	TRBV28
TGTGCCAGCAGTTACGTAGTACACACCGGGGAGCTGTTTTTT	CASSYVVHTGELFF	TRBJ2-2	NA	NA	TRBV6-5
TGCGCCAGCAGCTTGGCTTCTGTCACAGATACGCAGTATTTT	CASSLASVTDTQYF	TRBJ2-3	few	NA	TRBV5-1
TGCGCCAGCAGCCGTCAGCGGGAGGTCCCCTACGAGCAGTACTTC	CASSRQREVPYEQYF	TRBJ2-7	few	TRBD2	TRBV4-3
TGTGCCAGCAGCCAAGGGGGGGGAGTTGAGCAGTTCTTC	CASSQGGGVEQFF	TRBJ2-1	few	TRBD2	TRBV14
TGTGCCAGCAGCTTGGTAGGGGGGGCGCAGTACTTC	CASSLVGGAQYF	TRBJ2-7	few	NA	TRBV5-6
TGTGCCAGCAGTGGCGGGACGACTATCTATGGCTACACCTTC	CASSGGTTIYGYTF	TRBJ1-2	many	NA	TRBV25-1
TGTGCCAGCAGTGATGTCGGCGGACTAGCCAAAAACATTCAGTACTTC	CASSDVGGLAKNIQYF	TRBJ2-4	few	NA	TRBV2
TGTGCCAGCAGTTTATATCCTAGCCGAGCCCGAGTCGGGGAGCAGTACTTC	CASSLYPSRARVGEQYF	TRBJ2-7	NA	NA	TRBV27
TGTGCCAGCAGTACCCGGGACAGGGGGCTCGGAAAACTGTTTTTT	CASSTRDRGLGKLFF	TRBJ1-4	many	TRBD1	TRBV6-1
TGCGCCAGCAGCTTAGGTTCTAGCGGGGTCATCGGGGAGCTGTTTTTT	CASSLGSSGVIGELFF	TRBJ2-2	NA	TRBD2	TRBV5-1
TGCAGTGCCCGGCCGGGGAGCCGCACCCCTTACGAGCAGTACTTC	CSARPGSRTPYEQYF	TRBJ2-7	few	NA	TRBV20-1
TGCGCCAGCAGCAGTGTGGAGGGGGCGAACTATGGCTACACCTTC	CASSSVEGANYGYTF	TRBJ1-2	many	TRBD1	TRBV5-1
TGTGCCATCAGTGAGTCGGAGAGGGGGAGCACTGAAGCTTTCTTT	CAISESERGSTEAFF	TRBJ1-1	NA	NA	TRBV10-3